This TCR beta chain was observed in a study of metastatic and nonmetastatic thyroid tumors. About the research overall: Malignant thyroid and benign thyroid patients provided blood and tumor or nodule tissue whose repertoires were compared. Whole-study findings and limits: Reported TCR beta diversity, measured in blood and tumor, was significantly higher for malignant thyroid tumors than for benign nodules.

Nobody among the patients had been given any treatment before thyroid surgery. TCRdb called clones again from the PCR reads with MiXCR. The sample carries tens of thousands of clones, around 16% recorded once. This clone came up many times. The antigen remains undetermined. The germline V gene encodes CDR1 DFQATT and CDR2 SNEGSKA (reference sequence). The J segment lost 6 bases and the V segment lost 4 bases, leaving 12 bases of the junction unmatched. The CDR3 is 15 residues long. The sequenced material came from blood. This receptor was obtained from a female donor with papillary thyroid cancer or a benign thyroid nodule (not recorded which). Some clones in this sample may be carry-over from other donors' samples. The chain has TRBV20-1 and TRBJ2-1, with 7 positions matching TRBD2. CDR3 DNA: TGCAGTGCTACTCGGCCGTCTAGCGGACTCAATGAGCAGTTCTTC. Translation: CSATRPSSGLNEQFF.